This T cell receptor beta chain is from a study of T-cell reconstitution after alpha-beta-depleted transplantation in children. As to this clonotype: Its antigen is not known.

A library of TCRbeta sequences, prepared with unique molecular identifiers, was generated. From the PCR reads, TCRdb called clonotypes with MiXCR, one entry per CDR3 protein. Of around 440,000 distinct CDR3 sequences listed, 15% to 20% were seen once; the top ten hold under 30%. Study observations and caveats: At around two months after transplant, the alpha-beta T cells were reportedly derived from several hundred expanded clones that came from non-depleted graft cells. T cells produced anew were the main source of T-cell counts and diversity one year after transplant. High day-60 TCRbeta diversity in some patients came from surviving recipient T cells and thymic progenitors.

This CDR3 spans 16 amino acids. V lost 5 bases and J lost 8; bases outside the gene matches: 13. Looked up from germline, CDR1 is KGHDR and CDR2 is SFDVKD. The sequences come from PBMCs, mostly from graft donor cells, collected 360 days after TCRalphabeta/CD19-depleted stem cell transplant. The rearrangement joins TRBV24-1 to TRBJ2-1; TRBD2 matches at 8 bases. The source is a boy under two years old who had a stem cell transplant for Wiskott-Aldrich syndrome, so the T cells may come from the graft donor. Here the CDR3 reads CATSAHGTSIGHEQFF. CDR3 coding DNA: TGTGCCACCAGTGCCCACGGGACTAGTATTGGCCATGAGCAGTTCTTC.